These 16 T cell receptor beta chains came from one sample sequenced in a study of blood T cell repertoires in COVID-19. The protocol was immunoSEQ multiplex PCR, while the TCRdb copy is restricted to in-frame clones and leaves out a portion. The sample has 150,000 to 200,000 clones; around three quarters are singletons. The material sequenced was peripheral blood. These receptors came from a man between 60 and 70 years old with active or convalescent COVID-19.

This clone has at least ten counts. CDR3 nucleotides: TGTGCCAGCAGCACGCTCACTAGCGGGACGCTCTACGAGCAGTACTTC. This codes for CASSTLTSGTLYEQYF. This chain uses TRBV27 with TRBJ2-7; 10 bases line up with TRBD2. The V segment lost 6 bases and the J segment 3 bases; nucleotides outside the gene matches: 11. Germline CDR1 and CDR2: MNHEY and SMNVEV (reference sequence). There are 16 residues in the CDR3.

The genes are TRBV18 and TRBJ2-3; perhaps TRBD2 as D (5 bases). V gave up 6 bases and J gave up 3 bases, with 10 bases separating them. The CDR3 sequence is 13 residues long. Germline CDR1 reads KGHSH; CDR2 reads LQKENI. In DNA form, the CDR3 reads TGTGCCAGCTCCTCCCGAGGGACAGATACGCAGTATTTT. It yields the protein CASSSRGTDTQYF.

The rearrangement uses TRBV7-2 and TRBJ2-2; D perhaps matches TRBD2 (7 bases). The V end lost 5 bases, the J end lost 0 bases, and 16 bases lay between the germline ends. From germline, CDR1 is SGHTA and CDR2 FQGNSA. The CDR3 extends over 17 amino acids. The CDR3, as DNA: TGTGCCAGCAGCCAGGGGAGGGCGGGCTCGAACACCGGGGAGCTGTTTTTT. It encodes CASSQGRAGSNTGELFF.

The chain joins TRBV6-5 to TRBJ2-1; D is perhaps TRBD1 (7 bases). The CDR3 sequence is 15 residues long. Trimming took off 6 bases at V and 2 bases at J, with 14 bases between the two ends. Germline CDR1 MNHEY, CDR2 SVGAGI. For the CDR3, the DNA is TGTGCCAGCAGCCCCAGGGGGGCAACCTACAATGAGCAGTTCTTC. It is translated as CASSPRGATYNEQFF.

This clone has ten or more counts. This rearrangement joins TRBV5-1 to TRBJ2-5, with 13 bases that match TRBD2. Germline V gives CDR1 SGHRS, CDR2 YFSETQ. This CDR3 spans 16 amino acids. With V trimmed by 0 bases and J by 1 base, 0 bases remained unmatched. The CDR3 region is CASSLGTSGGQETQYF. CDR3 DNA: TGCGCCAGCAGCTTGGGGACTAGCGGGGGCCAAGAGACCCAGTACTTC. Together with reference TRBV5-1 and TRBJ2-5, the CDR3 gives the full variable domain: KAGVTQTPRYLIKTRGQQVTLSCSPISGHRSVSWYQQTPGQGLQFLFEYFSETQRNKGNFPGRFSGRQFSNSRSEMNVSTLELGDSALYLCASSLGTSGGQETQYFGPGTRLLVL.

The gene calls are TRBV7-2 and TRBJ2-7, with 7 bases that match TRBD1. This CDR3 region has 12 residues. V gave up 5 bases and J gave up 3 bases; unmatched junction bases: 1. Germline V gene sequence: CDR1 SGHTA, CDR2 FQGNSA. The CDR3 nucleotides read TGTGCCAGCAGCGACAGGGTCTACGAGCAGTACTTC. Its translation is CASSDRVYEQYF.

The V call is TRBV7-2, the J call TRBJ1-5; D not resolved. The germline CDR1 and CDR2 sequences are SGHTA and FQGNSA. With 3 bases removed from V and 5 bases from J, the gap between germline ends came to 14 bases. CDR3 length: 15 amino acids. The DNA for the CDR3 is TGTGCCAGCAGCTTTAGGGTAGGAGCGGATCAGCCCCAGCATTTT. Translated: CASSFRVGADQPQHF.

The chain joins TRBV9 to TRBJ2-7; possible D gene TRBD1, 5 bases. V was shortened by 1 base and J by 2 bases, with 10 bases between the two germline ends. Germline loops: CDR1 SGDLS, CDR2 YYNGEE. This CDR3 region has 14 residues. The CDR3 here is CASSVHAGPYEQYF. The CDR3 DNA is TGTGCCAGCAGCGTACACGCAGGGCCCTACGAGCAGTACTTC.

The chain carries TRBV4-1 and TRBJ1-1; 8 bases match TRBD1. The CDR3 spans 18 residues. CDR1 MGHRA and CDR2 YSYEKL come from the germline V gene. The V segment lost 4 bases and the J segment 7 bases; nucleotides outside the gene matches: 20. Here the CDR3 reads CASSLSDRVISRHHEAFF. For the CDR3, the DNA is TGCGCCAGCAGCCTATCGGACAGGGTAATTAGTCGCCATCATGAAGCTTTCTTT.

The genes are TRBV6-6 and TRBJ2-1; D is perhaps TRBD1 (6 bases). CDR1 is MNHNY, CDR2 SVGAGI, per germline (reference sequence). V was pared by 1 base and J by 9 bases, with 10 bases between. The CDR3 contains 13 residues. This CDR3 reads CASSYYRGGEQFF. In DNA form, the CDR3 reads TGTGCCAGCAGTTACTATAGAGGGGGTGAGCAGTTCTTC.

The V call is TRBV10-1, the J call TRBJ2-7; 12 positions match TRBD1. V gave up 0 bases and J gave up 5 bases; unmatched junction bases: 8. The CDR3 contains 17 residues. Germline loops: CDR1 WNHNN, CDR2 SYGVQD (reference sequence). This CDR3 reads CASSESNRDRGRNEQYF. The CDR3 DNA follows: TGCGCCAGCAGTGAGTCAAACCGGGACAGGGGGCGGAACGAGCAGTACTTC.

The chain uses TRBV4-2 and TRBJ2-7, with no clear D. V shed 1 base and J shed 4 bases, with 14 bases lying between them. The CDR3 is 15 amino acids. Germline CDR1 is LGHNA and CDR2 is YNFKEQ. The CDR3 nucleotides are TGTGCCAGCAGCCAAGCTCTTACTGACACTTACGAGCAGTACTTC. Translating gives CASSQALTDTYEQYF.

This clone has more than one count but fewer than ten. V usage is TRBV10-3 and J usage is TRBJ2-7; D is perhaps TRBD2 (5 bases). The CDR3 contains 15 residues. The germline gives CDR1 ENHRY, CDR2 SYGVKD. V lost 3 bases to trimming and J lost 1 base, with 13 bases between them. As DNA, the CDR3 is TGTGCCATCAGTGATAGAGGGTACCGGTCCTACGAGCAGTACTTC. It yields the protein CAISDRGYRSYEQYF.

CDR3 residues: CASSGTGIEAFF. The CDR3 DNA reads TGTGCCAGCTCAGGGACTGGTATTGAAGCTTTCTTT. The rearrangement links TRBV18 to TRBJ1-1; D possibly corresponds to TRBD1 (5 bases). V was shortened by 5 bases and J by 7 bases, with 11 bases between the two germline ends. Germline CDR1 and CDR2: KGHSH and LQKENI. CDR3 length: 12 amino acids.

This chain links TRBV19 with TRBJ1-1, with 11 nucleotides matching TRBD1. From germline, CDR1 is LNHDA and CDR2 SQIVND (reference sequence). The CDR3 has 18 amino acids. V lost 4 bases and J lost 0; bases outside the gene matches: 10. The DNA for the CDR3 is TGTGCCAGTAGTACTAGACTGGGGACAGGGGGTATGAACACTGAAGCTTTCTTT. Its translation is CASSTRLGTGGMNTEAFF.

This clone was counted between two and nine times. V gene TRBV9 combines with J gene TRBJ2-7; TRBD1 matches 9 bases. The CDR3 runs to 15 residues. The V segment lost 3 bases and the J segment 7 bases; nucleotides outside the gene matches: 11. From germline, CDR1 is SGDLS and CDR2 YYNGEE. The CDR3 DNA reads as TGTGCCAGCAGCGCCGCCGGGACAGGGACATGGGAGCAGTACTTC. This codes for CASSAAGTGTWEQYF.